The next 24 T cell receptor beta chains were all read from a single sample in a study of molecular identifiers for immune sequencing clone quantification. MiXCR was run by TCRdb on the PCR reads, yielding one entry per CDR3 protein. The table has about 510,000 distinct CDR3 sequences, 20% to 25% seen once. Sequencing used naive CD8+ T cells from blood, with Jurkat cell RNA spiked in. Subset noted: FACS-sorted CD8+CD4-CCR7+CD45RA+ naive T cells. Receptors originate from a human donor in good health. Some libraries in this study had Jurkat cell RNA spiked in.

The chain couples TRBV20-1 to TRBJ2-2; 8 bases agree with TRBD2. CDR3 length: 17 residues. With 3 bases clipped from V and 0 bases from J, the junction kept 9 bases outside the gene matches. In germline, CDR1 is DFQATT, CDR2 SNEGSKA (reference sequence). The DNA for the CDR3 is TGCAGTGCTAGGGGGCGGGGGGCCGCTGCGAACACCGGGGAGCTGTTTTTT. Protein: CSARGRGAAANTGELFF.

This clonotype came up many times. The rearrangement joins TRBV29-1 to TRBJ1-2, with TRBD1 identical over 7 bases. J gave up 4 bases and V 4 bases, and 6 bases lay outside the gene matches. Germline loops: CDR1 SQVTM, CDR2 ANQGSEA. The CDR3 is 13 amino acids. DNA for the CDR3: TGCAGCGTTGGGCAAGGGGGCCTCTATGGCTACACCTTC. Translation: CSVGQGGLYGYTF.

This clonotype showed up many times. The chain employs TRBV5-1 and TRBJ2-7; either TRBD1 or TRBD2 may supply D (5 bases each). The germline CDR1 and CDR2 sequences are SGHRS and YFSETQ. The V end lost 2 bases, the J end lost 3 bases, and 9 bases lay between the germline ends. The CDR3 sequence is 13 residues long. This chain's CDR3 is CASSFGGGYEQYF. The CDR3 DNA reads as TGCGCCAGCAGCTTTGGGGGTGGCTACGAGCAGTACTTC.

This clonotype was observed many times. The chain carries TRBV7-9 and TRBJ2-7; 7 nucleotides match TRBD2. The CDR3 has 13 residues. With V trimmed by 4 bases and J by 6 bases, 6 bases remained unmatched. Looked up from germline, CDR1 is SEHNR and CDR2 is FQNEAQ (reference sequence). As DNA, the CDR3 is TGTGCCAGCAGCTATGCGGGAGCGGCCGAGCAGTACTTC. This translates into CASSYAGAAEQYF.

This clonotype occurred once. A much more abundant neighbour one base away suggests this may be a read error. This chain connects TRBV20-1 to TRBJ2-4; TRBD1 aligns across 10 bases. This CDR3 is 14 amino acids long. The germline gives CDR1 DFQATT, CDR2 SNEGSKA (reference sequence). This chain's CDR3 is CSAWTGGWEDIRYF. The CDR3 coding sequence is TGCAGTGCTTGGACAGGGGGTTGGGAGGACATTCGGTACTTC.

This rearrangement joins TRBV6-6 to TRBJ1-2, with TRBD1 as a possible D gene (5 bases). Trimming cost V 0 bases and J 5 bases, with 7 bases left between them. The CDR3 extends over 13 amino acids. The V gene's germline CDR1 is MNHNY and CDR2 SVGAGI (reference sequence). The CDR3 sequence is CASSYSRQYGYTF. CDR3 bases: TGTGCCAGCAGTTACTCGAGACAGTATGGCTACACCTTC.

The table lists this clonotype with a count of one. The rearrangement joins TRBV4-3 to TRBJ2-3; 9 bases match TRBD1. V lost 1 base to trimming and J lost 6 bases; unmatched junction nucleotides: 8. Per germline, CDR1 LGHNA and CDR2 YSLEER. CDR3 length: 16 residues. CDR3 sequence: CASSQGYRGLGDTQYF. The DNA for the CDR3 is TGCGCCAGCAGCCAAGGCTACAGGGGGCTAGGGGATACGCAGTATTTT.

There are a few counts of this clonotype. The genes are TRBV6-5 and TRBJ1-5; TRBD1 agrees at 8 bases. The V gene's germline CDR1 is MNHEY and CDR2 SVGAGI. Losses at the gene ends were 6 bases for V and 2 bases for J; bases not matched to a gene: 15. This CDR3 is 18 amino acids long. In DNA form, the CDR3 reads TGTGCCAGCAGCCCGAATTGGGCAGGGGGCTTGGGCAATCAGCCCCAGCATTTT. Translated: CASSPNWAGGLGNQPQHF.

In this sample, this clonotype turned up many times. This chain connects TRBV20-1 to TRBJ2-7, with D possibly being TRBD2 (5 bases). This CDR3 has 12 amino acids. Trimming took off 3 bases at V and 0 bases at J, with 6 bases between the two ends. Per germline, CDR1 DFQATT and CDR2 SNEGSKA (reference sequence). Written as DNA, the CDR3 is TGCAGTGCTAGGGACTTCTCCTACGAGCAGTACTTC. It codes for CSARDFSYEQYF.

This clonotype was recorded a few times. The chain combines TRBV6-5 with TRBJ2-2; D is unresolved. The CDR3 is 12 amino acids. Trimming stripped 6 bases from V and 6 bases from J, with 8 bases between. Germline values: CDR1 MNHEY, CDR2 SVGAGI. DNA for the CDR3: TGTGCCAGCAGGGTTTCGGCCGGGGAGCTGTTTTTT. Translating it yields CASRVSAGELFF.

Only one count was recorded for this clonotype. The V gene is TRBV7-9, the J gene TRBJ2-7; possibly TRBD1 or TRBD2 for D (5 bases each). The CDR3 runs to 13 residues. The V gene lost 7 bases and the J gene lost 7 bases, with 17 bases spanning the gap. Germline V lookup: CDR1 SEHNR, CDR2 FQNEAQ (reference sequence). DNA for the CDR3: TGTGCCAGCAACCCCCTCGGGACGGGAGAGCAGTACTTC. Translating gives CASNPLGTGEQYF.

A few counts support this clonotype. The V and J genes are TRBV6-2 or TRBV6-3 and TRBJ1-2, with unresolved D. Trimming stripped 2 bases from V and 3 bases from J, with 16 bases between. Per germline, CDR1 MNHEY and CDR2 SVGEGT. This CDR3 has 16 residues. CDR3 loop: CASSYDETGVYYGYTF. The CDR3 coding sequence is TGTGCCAGCAGTTACGACGAGACCGGGGTATACTATGGCTACACCTTC.

About this clonotype itself: Being one base from a much bigger clone, this may be a read error. The rearrangement links TRBV7-6 to TRBJ1-5, with D uncertain. CDR1 SGHVS and CDR2 FNYEAQ come from the germline V gene. The CDR3 is made up of 14 amino acids. The V gene lost 1 base and the J gene lost 7 bases, with 11 bases spanning the gap. CDR3 sequence: CASSLDETQQPQHF. CDR3 nucleotide sequence: TGTGCCAGCAGCTTAGATGAGACGCAACAGCCCCAGCATTTT.

This rearrangement joins TRBV27 to TRBJ2-7; D remains unclear. This CDR3 spans 12 amino acids. Between the trimmed V and J ends, which lost 4 bases and 6 bases, there was a span of 10 bases. Germline V gives CDR1 MNHEY, CDR2 SMNVEV (reference sequence). CDR3 sequence (DNA): TGTGCCAGCAGTTCACAGACGCGCGAGCAGTACTTC. This codes for CASSSQTREQYF.

As to this clonotype: It may be a read error: a sequence one base away is much more abundant. The chain links TRBV14 to TRBJ2-7; possibly TRBD1 for D (6 bases). The CDR3 extends over 16 amino acids. Germline V gives CDR1 SGHDN, CDR2 FVKESK. Here the CDR3 reads CASSQDGQQRGYERYF. For the CDR3, the DNA is TGTGCCAGCAGCCAAGATGGACAGCAACGAGGCTACGAGCGGTACTTC. The whole variable domain, filled in from reference TRBV14 and TRBJ2-7, reads EAGVTQFPSHSVIEKGQTVTLRCDPISGHDNLYWYRRVMGKEIKFLLHFVKESKQDESGMPNNRFLAERTGGTYSTLKVQPAELEDSGVYFCASSQDGQQRGYERYFGPGTRLTVT.

The chain combines TRBV30 with TRBJ2-7; D is possibly TRBD1 or TRBD2 (5 bases each). Trimming took 0 bases from V and 3 from J, leaving 12 bases between them. The CDR3 extends over 14 amino acids. Germline CDR1 GTSNPN, CDR2 SVGIG (reference sequence). The CDR3 bases are TGTGCCTGGAGTGTACTTGGGGGAAACTACGAGCAGTACTTC. Its translation is CAWSVLGGNYEQYF.

This clonotype turned up a few times. The chain has TRBV5-4 and TRBJ2-5; unclear D gene. The CDR3 consists of 15 residues. With 1 base removed from V and 0 bases from J, the gap between germline ends came to 10 bases. Germline CDR1 reads SGHNT; CDR2 reads YYREEE (reference sequence). CDR3 DNA: TGTGCCAGCAGCTTGTGGTTGGCAGACCAAGAGACCCAGTACTTC. Translation: CASSLWLADQETQYF.

This chain uses TRBV4-3 with TRBJ2-5; TRBD2 agrees at 8 bases. The CDR3 extends over 18 amino acids. Germline values: CDR1 LGHNA, CDR2 YSLEER. J was trimmed by 1 base and V by 4 bases; bases with no gene match: 14. CDR3 in DNA: TGCGCCAGCAGCCGAGATCAATTGAGCGGGGGACTCCAAGAGACCCAGTACTTC. Translation gives CASSRDQLSGGLQETQYF.

There are many counts of this clonotype. The chain combines TRBV27 with TRBJ1-6, with 10 nucleotides matching TRBD1. Germline assignment: CDR1 MNHEY and CDR2 SMNVEV (reference sequence). The CDR3 consists of 14 residues. V trimming: 4 bases; J trimming: 7 bases; junction bases outside the gene matches: 1. DNA for the CDR3: TGTGCCAGCAGTTGGGACAGGGGAAATTCACCCCTCCACTTT. Amino acids: CASSWDRGNSPLHF.

This clonotype showed up just a few times. The chain carries TRBV12-3 or TRBV12-4 and TRBJ2-1; 8 nucleotides align to TRBD2. The junction had 10 bases not matched to a gene; V was cut back by 5 bases and J by 7 bases. This CDR3 is built from 15 residues. CDR3 in DNA: TGTGCCAGCAGTCCCCCGGGGACGGGGGGGAATGAGCAGTTCTTC. This translates into CASSPPGTGGNEQFF.

This clonotype was seen repeatedly, ten times or more. This rearrangement joins TRBV28 to TRBJ1-2; D gene unclear. Germline CDR1 MDHEN, CDR2 SYDVKM. V lost 6 bases and J lost 5, with 19 bases in between. This CDR3 has 15 amino acids. The CDR3 loop is CASRQIPDTRYGYTF. CDR3 DNA: TGTGCCAGCAGACAGATCCCCGACACTAGGTATGGCTACACCTTC.

With regard to this clonotype: This may be a read error, as it is one base from a much larger clone. As the CDR3 is not closed by the conserved phenylalanine or tryptophan, this likely results from a read error. This chain connects TRBV19 to TRBJ2-7, with D perhaps given as TRBD1 or TRBD2 (5 bases each). The CDR3 is 16 residues long. The V gene lost 2 bases and the J gene lost 0 bases, with 14 bases spanning the gap. Per the germline V gene, CDR1 is LNHDA and CDR2 is SQIVND (reference sequence). The CDR3 DNA sequence: TGTGCCAGTAGTATATTTCCGGGACCGAACTCCTACGAGCAGTACCTC. This translates into CASSIFPGPNSYEQYL.

This clonotype was detected ten times or more. The V and J genes are TRBV7-9 and TRBJ2-7; D gene uncertain. Trimming took off 2 bases at V and 4 bases at J, with 6 bases between the two ends. This CDR3 is 12 amino acids long. Germline-derived CDR1 and CDR2 are SEHNR and FQNEAQ (reference sequence). The CDR3 region has the DNA TGTGCCAGCAGCTTAACCCGGTACGAGCAGTACTTC. Its translation is CASSLTRYEQYF. The whole variable domain, remainder taken from reference TRBV7-9 and TRBJ2-7, is DTGVSQNPRHKITKRGQNVTFRCDPISEHNRLYWYRQTLGQGPEFLTYFQNEAQLEKSRLLSDRFSAERPKGSFSTLEIQRTEQGDSAMYLCASSLTRYEQYFGPGTRLTVT.

This chain uses TRBV3-1 with TRBJ2-3; 11 bases agree with TRBD2. The CDR3 is made up of 20 amino acids. Germline V CDR1 and CDR2: LGHDT, YNNKEL (reference sequence). Trimming removed 1 base from V and 2 bases from J; junction bases left unmatched: 14. The CDR3 region has the DNA TGTGCCAGCAGCCAAGTATCCACTAGCGGGGGTGGTCCCCACACAGATACGCAGTATTTT. Its translation is CASSQVSTSGGGPHTDTQYF.